This TCR beta chain was recovered during a study of PD-1 blockade in classical Hodgkin lymphoma. Generated by immunoSEQ multiplex PCR, the TCRdb table keeps only in-frame clones and is missing some. This table has approximately 65,000 clones, 88% appearing once. V lost 2 bases and J lost 1, with 15 bases in between. Per the germline V gene, CDR1 is SGHRS and CDR2 is YFSETQ. The CDR3 covers 16 residues. Study-wide results and limits: Patients who responded completely had about the same baseline diversity as newly diagnosed patients. By C4D1 there was a significant rise in CD4+ TCR diversity but not in CD8+ TCR diversity.

With no exception, relapse followed autologous stem cell transplantation in all patients, and brentuximab vedotin exposure varied. Complete response, partial response or progressive disease constituted the best response categories observed. In regard to this clone: Its antigen is currently unknown.

V usage is TRBV5-1 and J usage is TRBJ2-5, with D perhaps being TRBD1 or TRBD2 (6 bases each). The receptor's source is a human donor with classical Hodgkin lymphoma. The material was peripheral blood mononuclear cells (PBMCs), obtained at baseline. Here the CDR3 DNA reads TGCGCCAGCAGCTTAGTGGGGGCCGGGGGCCAAGAGACCCAGTACTTC. This sequence encodes CASSLVGAGGQETQYF.